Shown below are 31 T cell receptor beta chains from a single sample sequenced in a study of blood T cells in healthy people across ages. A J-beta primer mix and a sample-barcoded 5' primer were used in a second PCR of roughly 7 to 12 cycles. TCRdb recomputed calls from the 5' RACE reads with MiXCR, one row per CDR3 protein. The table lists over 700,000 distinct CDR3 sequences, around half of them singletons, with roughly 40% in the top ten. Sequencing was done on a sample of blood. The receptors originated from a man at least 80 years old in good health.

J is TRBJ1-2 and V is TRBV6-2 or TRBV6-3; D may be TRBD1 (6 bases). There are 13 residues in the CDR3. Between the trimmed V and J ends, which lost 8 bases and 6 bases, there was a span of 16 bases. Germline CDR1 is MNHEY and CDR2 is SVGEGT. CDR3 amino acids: CASRPPGADGYTF. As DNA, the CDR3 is TGTGCCAGCCGCCCGCCGGGGGCTGATGGCTACACCTTC.

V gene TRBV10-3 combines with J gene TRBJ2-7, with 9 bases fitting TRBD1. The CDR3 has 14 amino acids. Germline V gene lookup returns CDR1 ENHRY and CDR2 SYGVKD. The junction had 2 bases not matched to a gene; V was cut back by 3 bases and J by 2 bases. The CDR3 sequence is CAISDRTGAYEQYF. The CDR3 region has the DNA TGTGCCATCAGTGATCGGACAGGGGCCTACGAGCAGTACTTC.

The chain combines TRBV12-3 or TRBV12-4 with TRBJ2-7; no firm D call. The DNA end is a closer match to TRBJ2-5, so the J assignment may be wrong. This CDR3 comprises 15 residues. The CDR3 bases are TGTGCCAGCAGCTATACCGGGTGGGGTGGGGAGACCCAGTACTTC. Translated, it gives CASSYTGWGGETQYF.

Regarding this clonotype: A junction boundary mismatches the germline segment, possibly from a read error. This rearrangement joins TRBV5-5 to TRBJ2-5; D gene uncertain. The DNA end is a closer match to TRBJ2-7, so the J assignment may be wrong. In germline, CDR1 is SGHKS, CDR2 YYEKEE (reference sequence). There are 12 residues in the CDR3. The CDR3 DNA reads TGTGCCAGTCTGTCAGTCTCCGACGAGCAGTACTTC. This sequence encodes CASLSVSDEQYF.

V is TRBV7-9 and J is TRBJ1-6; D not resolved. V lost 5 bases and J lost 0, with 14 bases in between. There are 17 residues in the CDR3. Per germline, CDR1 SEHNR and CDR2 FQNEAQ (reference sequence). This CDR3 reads CASSPVGSSSYNSPLHF. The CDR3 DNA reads TGTGCCAGCAGCCCAGTGGGAAGTAGCTCCTATAATTCACCCCTCCACTTT. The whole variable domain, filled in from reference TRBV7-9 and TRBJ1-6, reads DTGVSQNPRHKITKRGQNVTFRCDPISEHNRLYWYRQTLGQGPEFLTYFQNEAQLEKSRLLSDRFSAERPKGSFSTLEIQRTEQGDSAMYLCASSPVGSSSYNSPLHFGNGTRLTVT.

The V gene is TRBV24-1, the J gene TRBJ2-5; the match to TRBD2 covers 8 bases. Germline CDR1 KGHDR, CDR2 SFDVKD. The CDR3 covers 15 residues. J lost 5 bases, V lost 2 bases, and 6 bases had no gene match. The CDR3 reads CATSDSGTRWETQYF. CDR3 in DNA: TGTGCCACCAGTGATTCCGGGACTAGGTGGGAGACCCAGTACTTC.

The CDR3 region is CSASDRGSARYAYF. The CDR3 nucleotides read TGCAGTGCTTCAGACAGGGGTTCGGCCAGATACGCGTATTTT. This chain links TRBV20-1 with TRBJ2-3; 8 bases match TRBD1. Per germline, CDR1 DFQATT and CDR2 SNEGSKA (reference sequence). The CDR3 runs to 14 residues. The V segment lost 5 bases and the J segment 14 bases; nucleotides outside the gene matches: 18.

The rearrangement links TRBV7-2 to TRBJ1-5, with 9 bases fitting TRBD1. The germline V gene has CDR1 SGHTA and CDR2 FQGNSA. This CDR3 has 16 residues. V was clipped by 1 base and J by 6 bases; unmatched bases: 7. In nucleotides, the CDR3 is TGTGCCAGCAGCTTAGATGGGGGACAGGGCATTCAGCCCCAGCATTTT. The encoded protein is CASSLDGGQGIQPQHF. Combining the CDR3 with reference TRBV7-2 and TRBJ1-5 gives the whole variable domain GAGVSQSPSNKVTEKGKDVELRCDPISGHTALYWYRQSLGQGLEFLIYFQGNSAPDKSGLPSDRFSAERTGGSVSTLTIQRTQQEDSAVYLCASSLDGGQGIQPQHFGDGTRLSIL.

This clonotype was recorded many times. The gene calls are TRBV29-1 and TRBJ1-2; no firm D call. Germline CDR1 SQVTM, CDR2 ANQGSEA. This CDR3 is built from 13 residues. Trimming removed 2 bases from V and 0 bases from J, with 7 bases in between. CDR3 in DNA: TGCAGCGTTGAATGGGCCTCTAACTATGGCTACACCTTC. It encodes CSVEWASNYGYTF. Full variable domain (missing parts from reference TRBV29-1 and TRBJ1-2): SAVISQKPSRDICQRGTSLTIQCQVDSQVTMMFWYRQQPGQSLTLIATANQGSEATYESGFVIDKFPISRPNLTFSTLTVSNMSPEDSSIYLCSVEWASNYGYTFGSGTRLTVV.

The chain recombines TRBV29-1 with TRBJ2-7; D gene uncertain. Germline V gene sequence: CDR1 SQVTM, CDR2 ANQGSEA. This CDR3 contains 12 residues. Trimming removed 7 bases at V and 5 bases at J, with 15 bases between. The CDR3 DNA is TGCAGCGCCCGTCTAGGGTTCCACGAGCAGTACTTC. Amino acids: CSARLGFHEQYF.

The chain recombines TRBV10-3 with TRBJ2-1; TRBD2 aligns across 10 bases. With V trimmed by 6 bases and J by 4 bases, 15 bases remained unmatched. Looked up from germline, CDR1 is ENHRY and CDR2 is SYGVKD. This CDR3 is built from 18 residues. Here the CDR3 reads CAIRTSLAGAAPYNEQFF. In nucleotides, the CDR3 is TGTGCCATCAGGACTTCGCTAGCGGGGGCTGCCCCTTACAATGAGCAGTTCTTC.

The CDR3, as DNA: TGCAGTGCTCCCGGACTAGCGGGAGAGCGCTACGAGCAGTACTTC. Its protein product is CSAPGLAGERYEQYF. The chain recombines TRBV20-1 with TRBJ2-4; 13 nucleotides align to TRBD2. The DNA end lines up better with TRBJ2-7; the J call may be wrong. The germline V gene has CDR1 DFQATT and CDR2 SNEGSKA (reference sequence). This CDR3 has 15 amino acids.

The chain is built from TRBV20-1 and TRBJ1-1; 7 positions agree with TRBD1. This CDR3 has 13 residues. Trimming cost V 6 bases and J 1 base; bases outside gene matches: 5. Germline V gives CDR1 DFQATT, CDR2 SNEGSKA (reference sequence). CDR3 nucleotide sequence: TGCAGTGCCCCCAGGGGGTCGAACACTGAAGCTTTCTTT. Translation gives CSAPRGSNTEAFF.

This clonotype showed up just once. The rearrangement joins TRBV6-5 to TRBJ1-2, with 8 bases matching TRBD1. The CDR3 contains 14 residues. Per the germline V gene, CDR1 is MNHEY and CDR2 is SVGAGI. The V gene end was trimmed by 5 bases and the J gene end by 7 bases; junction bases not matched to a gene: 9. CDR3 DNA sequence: TGTGCCAGCAGTCGGGACAGGTCCCAGGGTGGCTACACCTTC. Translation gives CASSRDRSQGGYTF.

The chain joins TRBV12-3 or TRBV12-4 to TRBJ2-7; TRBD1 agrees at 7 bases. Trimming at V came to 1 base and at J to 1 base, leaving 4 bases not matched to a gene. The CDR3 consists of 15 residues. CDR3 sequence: CASSLVQGQSYEQYF. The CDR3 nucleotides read TGTGCCAGCAGTTTAGTCCAGGGACAGTCCTACGAGCAGTACTTC.

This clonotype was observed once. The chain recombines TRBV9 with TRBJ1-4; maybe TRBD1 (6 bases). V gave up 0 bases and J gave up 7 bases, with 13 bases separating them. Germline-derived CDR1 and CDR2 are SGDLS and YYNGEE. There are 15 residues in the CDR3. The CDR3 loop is CASSVGGGRSEKLFF. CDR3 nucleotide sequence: TGTGCCAGCAGCGTAGGAGGGGGGCGAAGTGAAAAACTGTTTTTT.

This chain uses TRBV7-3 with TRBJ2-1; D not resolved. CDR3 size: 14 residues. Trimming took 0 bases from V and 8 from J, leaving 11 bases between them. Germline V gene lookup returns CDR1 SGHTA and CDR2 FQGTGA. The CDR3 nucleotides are TGTGCCAGCAGCTTAACCCCCCTACACGATGAGCAGTTCTTC. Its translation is CASSLTPLHDEQFF.

CDR3 amino acids: CASSQGANTQYF. The DNA for the CDR3 is TGTGCCAGCAGCCAAGGGGCGAATACGCAGTATTTT. The gene calls are TRBV3-1 and TRBJ2-3, with D uncertain. This CDR3 is 12 amino acids long. The germline V gene has CDR1 LGHDT and CDR2 YNNKEL (reference sequence). V was pared by 1 base and J by 7 bases, with 6 bases between.

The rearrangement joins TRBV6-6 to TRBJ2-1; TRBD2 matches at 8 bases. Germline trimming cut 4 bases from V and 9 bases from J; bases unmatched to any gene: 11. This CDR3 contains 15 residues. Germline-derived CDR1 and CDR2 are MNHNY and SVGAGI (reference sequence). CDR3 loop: CASSSSGSVSSEQFF. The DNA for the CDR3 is TGTGCCAGCAGTTCCAGCGGGAGTGTGTCGAGTGAGCAGTTCTTC.

In nucleotides, the CDR3 is TGCAGCGTAGAACCGAGACAGGGCCAAGAGACCCAGTACTTC. This codes for CSVEPRQGQETQYF. The chain uses TRBV29-1 and TRBJ2-5, with TRBD1 matching over 7 bases. Looked up from germline, CDR1 is SQVTM and CDR2 is ANQGSEA. The CDR3 extends over 14 amino acids. J gave up 1 base and V 6 bases, and 8 bases lay outside the gene matches. The full variable domain, rest sourced from reference TRBV29-1 and TRBJ2-5, is SAVISQKPSRDICQRGTSLTIQCQVDSQVTMMFWYRQQPGQSLTLIATANQGSEATYESGFVIDKFPISRPNLTFSTLTVSNMSPEDSSIYLCSVEPRQGQETQYFGPGTRLLVL.

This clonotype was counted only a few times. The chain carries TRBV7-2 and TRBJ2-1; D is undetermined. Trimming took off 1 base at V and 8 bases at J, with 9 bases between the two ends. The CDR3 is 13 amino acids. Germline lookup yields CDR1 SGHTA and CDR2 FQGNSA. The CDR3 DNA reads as TGTGCCAGCAGCTTAGGCCCGCCGGATGAGCAGTTCTTC. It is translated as CASSLGPPDEQFF.

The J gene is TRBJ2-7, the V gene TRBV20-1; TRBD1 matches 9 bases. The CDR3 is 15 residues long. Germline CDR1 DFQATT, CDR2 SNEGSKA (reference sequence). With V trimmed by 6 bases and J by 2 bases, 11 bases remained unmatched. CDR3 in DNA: TGCAGTGCAATGGGACAGGGAGGCCTTACCTACGAGCAGTACTTC. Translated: CSAMGQGGLTYEQYF.

The CDR3, as DNA: TGCGCCAGCAACGGACTAGCGGGAGGGCCAGGGGAGCAGTTCTTC. Protein product: CASNGLAGGPGEQFF. This chain uses TRBV5-1 with TRBJ2-1; the match to TRBD2 covers 15 bases. Germline V lookup: CDR1 SGHRS, CDR2 YFSETQ. V lost 6 bases, J lost 10 bases, and 8 bases stayed unmatched. The CDR3 length is 15 residues.

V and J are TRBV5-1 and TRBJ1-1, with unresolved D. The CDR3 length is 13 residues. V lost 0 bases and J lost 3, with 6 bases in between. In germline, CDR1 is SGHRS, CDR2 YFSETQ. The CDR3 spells CASSLVGDTEAFF. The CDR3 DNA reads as TGCGCCAGCAGCTTGGTTGGGGACACTGAAGCTTTCTTT.

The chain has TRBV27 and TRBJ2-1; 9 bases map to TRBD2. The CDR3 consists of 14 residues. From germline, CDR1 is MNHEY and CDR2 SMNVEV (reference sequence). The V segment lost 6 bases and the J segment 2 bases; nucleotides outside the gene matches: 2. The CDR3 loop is CASRERGAYNEQFF. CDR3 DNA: TGTGCCAGCAGGGAGCGGGGGGCCTACAATGAGCAGTTCTTC.

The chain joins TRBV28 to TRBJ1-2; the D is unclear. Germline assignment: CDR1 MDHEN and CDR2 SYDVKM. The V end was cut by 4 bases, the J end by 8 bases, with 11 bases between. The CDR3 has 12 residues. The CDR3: CASSWVGQGYTF. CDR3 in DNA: TGTGCCAGCAGTTGGGTTGGCCAAGGCTACACCTTC.

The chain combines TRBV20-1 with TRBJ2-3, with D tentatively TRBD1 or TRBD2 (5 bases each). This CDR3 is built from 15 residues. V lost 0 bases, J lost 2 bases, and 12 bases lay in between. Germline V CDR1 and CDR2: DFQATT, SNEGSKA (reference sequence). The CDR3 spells CSARDPGRNTDTQYF. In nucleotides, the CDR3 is TGCAGTGCTAGAGACCCGGGACGGAACACAGATACGCAGTATTTT.

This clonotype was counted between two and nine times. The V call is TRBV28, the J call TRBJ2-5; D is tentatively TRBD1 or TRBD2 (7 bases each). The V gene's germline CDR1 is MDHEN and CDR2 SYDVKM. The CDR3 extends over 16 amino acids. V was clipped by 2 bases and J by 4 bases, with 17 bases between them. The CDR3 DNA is TGTGCCAGCAGTTTACGGGGGAGGGGGCATGTAGAGACCCAGTACTTC. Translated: CASSLRGRGHVETQYF.

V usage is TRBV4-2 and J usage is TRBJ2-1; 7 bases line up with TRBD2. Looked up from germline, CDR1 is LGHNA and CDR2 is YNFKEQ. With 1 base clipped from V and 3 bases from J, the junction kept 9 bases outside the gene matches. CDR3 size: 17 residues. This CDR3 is CASSQGPLAAFYNEQFF. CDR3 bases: TGTGCCAGCAGCCAAGGTCCCCTAGCGGCGTTCTACAATGAGCAGTTCTTC.

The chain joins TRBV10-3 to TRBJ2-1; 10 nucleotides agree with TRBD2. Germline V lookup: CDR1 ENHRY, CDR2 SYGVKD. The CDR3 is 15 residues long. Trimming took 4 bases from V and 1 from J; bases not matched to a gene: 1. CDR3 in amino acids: CAISGTSGSYNEQFF. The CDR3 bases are TGTGCCATCAGTGGGACTAGCGGTTCCTACAATGAGCAGTTCTTC.

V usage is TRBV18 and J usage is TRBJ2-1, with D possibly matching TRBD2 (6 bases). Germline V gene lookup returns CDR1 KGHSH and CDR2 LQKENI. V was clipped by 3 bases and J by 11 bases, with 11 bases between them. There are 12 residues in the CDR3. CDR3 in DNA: TGTGCCAGCTCACCTGGCCGGGAGAAGCAGTTCTTC. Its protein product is CASSPGREKQFF.